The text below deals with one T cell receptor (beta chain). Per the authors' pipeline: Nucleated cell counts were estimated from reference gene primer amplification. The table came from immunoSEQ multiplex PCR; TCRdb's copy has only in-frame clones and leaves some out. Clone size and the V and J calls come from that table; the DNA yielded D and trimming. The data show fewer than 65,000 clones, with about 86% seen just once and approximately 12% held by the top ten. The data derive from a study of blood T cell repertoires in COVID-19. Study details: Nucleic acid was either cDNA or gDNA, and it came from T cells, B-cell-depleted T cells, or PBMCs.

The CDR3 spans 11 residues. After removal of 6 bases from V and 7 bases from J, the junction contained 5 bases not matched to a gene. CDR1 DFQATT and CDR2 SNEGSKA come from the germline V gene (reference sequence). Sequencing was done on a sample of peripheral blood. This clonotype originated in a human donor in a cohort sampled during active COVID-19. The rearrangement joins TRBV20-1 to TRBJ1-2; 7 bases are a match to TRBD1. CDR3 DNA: TGCAGTGCGAGACAGGGTGGTGGCTACACCTTC. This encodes CSARQGGGYTF.